This TCR beta chain came from a study of T-cell memory formation after mild COVID-19. Study-wide points: Researchers report contracting CD4+ clones mostly in CM and EM, with CD8+ clones in EMRA. Some SARS-CoV-2-responding clones were already detected in memory before infection.

Constant-segment primers and 5'RACE yielded cDNA libraries for TCR alpha and TCR beta, each carrying sample barcodes and UMIs. TCRdb itself ran the 5' RACE reads through MiXCR, one entry per CDR3 protein. This sample has about 410,000 distinct CDR3 sequences, with roughly 18% found just once. This CDR3 has 14 amino acids. V trimming: 6 bases; J trimming: 7 bases; junction bases outside the gene matches: 10. In the case of this clonotype: The antigen remains undetermined.

The chain joins TRBV12-3 or TRBV12-4 to TRBJ1-1; 8 bases are shared with TRBD1. Sample: PBMCs or a T cell subset sorted from them (not recorded which). The TCR originated in a man aged 18 to 29 who had mild COVID-19 (a few samples of this study predate the infection). Cell type and time point are not known. This CDR3 reads CASSREQGGGEAFF. The CDR3 region has the DNA TGTGCCAGCAGCAGAGAACAGGGGGGTGGTGAAGCTTTCTTT.